These 14 T cell receptor beta chains were sequenced from one sample in a study of OX40 agonist ivuxolimab in advanced cancers. This table comes from immunoSEQ multiplex PCR, and its TCRdb copy is limited to in-frame clones, with some not included. The sample carries 65,000 to 80,000 clones, 70% to 90% recorded once. This specimen was CD4+ or CD8+ T cells sorted from blood, taken in a trial of the OX40 agonist ivuxolimab. The receptors stem from an adult with an advanced solid tumor such as melanoma, head and neck, liver or kidney cancer.

V and J are TRBV5-8 and TRBJ2-5, with 11 bases identical to TRBD2. CDR3 length: 15 amino acids. Germline CDR1 is SGHTS and CDR2 is YDEGEE. The ends lost 4 bases at V and 5 bases at J; junction bases unmatched: 7. The CDR3 DNA sequence: TGTGCCAGCAGCCGTGCCATAGCGGGAGGGGAGACCCAGTACTTC. Translated, it gives CASSRAIAGGETQYF.

V and J are TRBV2 and TRBJ2-5; the D is unclear. V lost 7 bases, J lost 1 base, and 13 bases lay in between. The V gene's germline CDR1 is SNHLY and CDR2 FYNNEI. The CDR3 consists of 14 residues. For the CDR3, the DNA is TGTGCCAGCACCCCGCTAATACTCCAAGAGACCCAGTACTTC. This codes for CASTPLILQETQYF.

The chain recombines TRBV19 with TRBJ1-1; 8 positions agree with TRBD1. CDR3 length: 14 amino acids. V dropped 7 bases and J dropped 4; count of bases not matched to a gene: 8. The germline gives CDR1 LNHDA, CDR2 SQIVND (reference sequence). CDR3: CASTDPGQVTEAFF. CDR3 coding DNA: TGTGCCAGTACTGATCCGGGACAGGTCACTGAAGCTTTCTTT.

This clone was seen once. V is TRBV28 and J is TRBJ2-7, with D tentatively TRBD1 or TRBD2 (5 bases each). The V end was cut by 8 bases, the J end by 1 base, with 12 bases between. CDR1 is MDHEN and CDR2 is SYDVKM in the germline V gene. The CDR3 extends over 13 amino acids. CDR3 loop: CASGVGTSYEQYF. The CDR3 DNA follows: TGTGCCAGCGGCGTCGGGACGTCCTACGAGCAGTACTTC. Full variable domain (rest looked up from reference TRBV28 and TRBJ2-7): DVKVTQSSRYLVKRTGEKVFLECVQDMDHENMFWYRQDPGLGLRLIYFSYDVKMKEKGDIPEGYSVSREKKERFSLILESASTNQTSMYLCASGVGTSYEQYFGPGTRLTVT.

CDR3 nucleotides: TGTGCCAGCTCTTTAGGGGGAGATAACTATGGCTACACCTTC. Translating gives CASSLGGDNYGYTF. V usage is TRBV7-9 and J usage is TRBJ1-2, with D possibly matching TRBD1 (6 bases). The V end was cut by 8 bases, the J end by 1 base, with 14 bases between. The CDR3 spans 14 residues. Germline assignment: CDR1 SEHNR and CDR2 FQNEAQ (reference sequence).

V gene TRBV4-1 combines with J gene TRBJ2-7; 12 bases align to TRBD1. Per germline, CDR1 MGHRA and CDR2 YSYEKL. The trim removed 4 bases at V and 4 bases at J, leaving 5 bases unmatched. The CDR3 contains 15 residues. CDR3 in DNA: TGCGCCAGCAGCCCACGGGACAGGGGGCTTTACGAGCAGTACTTC. It codes for CASSPRDRGLYEQYF.

This chain connects TRBV5-1 to TRBJ1-6; no definite D call. The CDR3 runs to 19 residues. CDR1 and CDR2 from the germline V gene are SGHRS and YFSETQ. Trimming stripped 0 bases from V and 0 bases from J, with 16 bases between. The CDR3 sequence is CASSLGGSSSSSYNSPLHF. In DNA, the CDR3 is TGCGCCAGCAGCTTGGGCGGGAGCAGTTCGAGCTCCTATAATTCACCCCTCCACTTT.

The V gene is TRBV6-1, the J gene TRBJ2-7; 9 bases are shared with TRBD2. Germline CDR1 MNHNS, CDR2 SASEGT. Trimming took 4 bases from V and 2 from J; bases not matched to a gene: 6. The CDR3 is 15 residues long. CDR3 DNA: TGTGCCAGCAGTGGGGTGTCTAGCGGGGCCTACGAGCAGTACGTC. Translation gives CASSGVSSGAYEQYV.

The chain carries TRBV7-2 and TRBJ2-3; D call uncertain. Germline V lookup: CDR1 SGHTA, CDR2 FQGNSA. The CDR3 totals 13 residues. Trimming cost V 1 base and J 6 bases, with 8 bases left between them. The CDR3: CASSLGLMDTQYF. CDR3 sequence (DNA): TGTGCCAGCAGCTTAGGGTTGATGGATACGCAGTATTTT.

The chain joins TRBV5-4 to TRBJ2-6; weak D call: TRBD1 (8 bases). This CDR3 region has 18 residues. Trimming pared 3 bases from V and 1 base from J, leaving 17 bases between. Germline CDR1 and CDR2: SGHNT and YYREEE (reference sequence). CDR3 residues: CASSSNRGGRSGANVLTF. DNA of the CDR3: TGTGCCAGCAGCTCAAACAGGGGGGGTAGATCTGGGGCCAACGTCCTGACTTTC.

The CDR3 region has the DNA TGTGCCAGCAGCTTAGGGACTAGCGGATACAATGAGCAGTTCTTC. It codes for CASSLGTSGYNEQFF. The J gene is TRBJ2-1, the V gene TRBV11-3; 10 bases agree with TRBD2. Germline loops: CDR1 SGHNT, CDR2 YENEEA. V lost 1 base and J lost 4; bases outside the gene matches: 1. The CDR3 contains 15 residues. Variable domain in full (rest from reference TRBV11-3 and TRBJ2-1): EAGVVQSPRYKIIEKKQPVAFWCNPISGHNTLYWYLQNLGQGPELLIRYENEEAVDDSQLPKDRFSAERLKGVDSTLKIQPAELGDSAVYLCASSLGTSGYNEQFFGPGTRLTVL.

The chain links TRBV10-2 to TRBJ1-1; no clear D. V gave up 6 bases and J gave up 3 bases, with 11 bases separating them. Germline loops: CDR1 WSHSY, CDR2 SAAADI. The CDR3 extends over 13 amino acids. CDR3 sequence reads: CASRRVTDTEAFF. As DNA, the CDR3 is TGCGCCAGCAGGAGGGTGACGGACACTGAAGCTTTCTTT.

The V gene is TRBV2, the J gene TRBJ1-2; 12 bases agree with TRBD1. With V trimmed by 5 bases and J by 6 bases, 7 bases remained unmatched. Per the germline V gene, CDR1 is SNHLY and CDR2 is FYNNEI. The CDR3 length is 15 residues. CDR3 coding DNA: TGTGCCAGCAGTCTTCCGGGACAGGGGGCGCATGGCTACACCTTC. This translates into CASSLPGQGAHGYTF. Based on the CDR3 plus reference TRBV2 and TRBJ1-2, the full variable domain is EPEVTQTPSHQVTQMGQEVILRCVPISNHLYFYWYRQILGQKVEFLVSFYNNEISEKSEIFDDQFSVERPDGSNFTLKIRSTKLEDSAMYFCASSLPGQGAHGYTFGSGTRLTVV.

This chain links TRBV11-3 with TRBJ2-7, with 10 nucleotides matching TRBD2. V was pared by 5 bases and J by 5 bases, with 3 bases of the junction left unmatched. Looked up from germline, CDR1 is SGHNT and CDR2 is YENEEA. This CDR3 has 13 amino acids. The CDR3 DNA is TGTGCCAGCAGCAGCGGGAGGGCCCACGAGCAGTACTTC. Its protein product is CASSSGRAHEQYF.